This is a list of T cell receptor beta chains from one sample in a study of cytomegalovirus exposure and HLA in healthy donors. Measured with immunoSEQ multiplex PCR; TCRdb has only the in-frame clones, and not every one. This repertoire shows 150,000 to 200,000 clones, approximately 88% found once; its top ten account for more than 1%. Sample: PBMCs. Receptors originate from a boy aged 2 to 10 in good health and CMV-seronegative. Each CDR3 is given with its conserved first and last residue. Fields, in order: V gene, D gene, J gene, clone size, CDR3 protein, CDR3 DNA. A D gene is named only where the DNA matches it firmly. Clone size is shown for a subset of rows, as once, few, many or a class of expanded clone.

V: TRBV5-5
D: TRBD1
J: TRBJ1-2
size: .
CDR3: CASSLVQGSYGYTF
DNA: TGTGCCAGCAGCTTGGTACAGGGGTCCTATGGCTACACCTTC

V: TRBV7-2
D: .
J: TRBJ2-5
size: .
CDR3: CASSLALAEQETQYF
DNA: TGTGCCAGCAGCTTAGCGCTTGCGGAACAAGAGACCCAGTACTTC

V: TRBV6-1
D: TRBD1
J: TRBJ1-1
size: .
CDR3: CASRGQMNTEAFF
DNA: TGTGCCAGCAGGGGACAGATGAACACTGAAGCTTTCTTT

V: TRBV7-9
D: .
J: TRBJ2-1
size: .
CDR3: CASSPIPLAGPYNEQFF
DNA: TGTGCCAGCAGCCCAATCCCTCTGGCGGGACCCTACAATGAGCAGTTCTTC

V: TRBV6-6
D: TRBD1
J: TRBJ1-2
size: .
CDR3: CASSYSRGRGGYTF
DNA: TGTGCCAGCAGTTACTCGAGGGGGCGAGGTGGCTACACCTTC

V: TRBV6-1
D: TRBD2
J: TRBJ2-1
size: .
CDR3: CASTLAGGSEQFF
DNA: TGTGCCAGCACCCTAGCGGGGGGAAGTGAGCAGTTCTTC

V: TRBV7-2
D: .
J: TRBJ2-4
size: .
CDR3: CASSLVGIAKNIQYF
DNA: TGTGCCAGCAGCTTGGTCGGGATAGCCAAAAACATTCAGTACTTC

V: TRBV15
D: TRBD1
J: TRBJ2-7
size: .
CDR3: CATSRFSRTGDYEQYF
DNA: TGTGCCACCAGCAGATTCAGCCGGACAGGGGACTACGAGCAGTACTTC

V: TRBV6-5
D: TRBD2
J: TRBJ2-1
size: .
CDR3: CASSLAGGPTNEQFF
DNA: TGTGCCAGCAGTTTAGCGGGAGGGCCTACAAATGAGCAGTTCTTC

V: TRBV27
D: .
J: TRBJ2-1
size: .
CDR3: CASSSSDYYNEQFF
DNA: TGTGCCAGCAGTTCGTCCGACTATTACAATGAGCAGTTCTTC

V: TRBV5-8
D: TRBD2
J: TRBJ2-1
size: few
CDR3: CASSTLGLGYNEQFF
DNA: TGTGCCAGCAGCACGTTGGGACTAGGATACAATGAGCAGTTCTTC

V: TRBV2
D: .
J: TRBJ2-1
size: once
CDR3: CASQDNGSRDEQFF
DNA: TGTGCCAGCCAAGATAATGGTTCCAGGGATGAGCAGTTCTTC

V: TRBV18
D: .
J: TRBJ2-1
size: .
CDR3: CASSLQKSITYNEQFF
DNA: TGTGCCAGCTCACTCCAGAAATCCATTACCTACAATGAGCAGTTCTTC

V: TRBV19
D: .
J: TRBJ2-3
size: .
CDR3: CASSPWTGTSTDTQYF
DNA: TGTGCCAGTAGTCCATGGACGGGAACTAGCACAGATACGCAGTATTTT

V: TRBV30
D: .
J: TRBJ1-1
size: .
CDR3: CAWSPRMNTEAFF
DNA: TGTGCCTGGAGTCCGAGGATGAACACTGAAGCTTTCTTT

V: TRBV19
D: .
J: TRBJ2-5
size: .
CDR3: CASSQLGNYQETQYF
DNA: TGTGCCAGTAGCCAACTAGGAAACTACCAAGAGACCCAGTACTTC

V: TRBV9
D: TRBD2
J: TRBJ2-2
size: .
CDR3: CASRQTSIGELFF
DNA: TGTGCCAGCAGGCAGACTAGCATCGGGGAGCTGTTTTTT

V: TRBV27
D: .
J: TRBJ2-2
size: .
CDR3: CASSPRPYQGGLFF
DNA: TGTGCCAGCAGTCCCCGGCCGTATCAAGGGGGGCTGTTTTTT

V: TRBV10-3
D: TRBD1
J: TRBJ1-4
size: .
CDR3: CAISGGQGEKLFF
DNA: TGTGCCATCAGTGGGGGACAGGGAGAAAAACTGTTTTTT

V: TRBV5-1
D: .
J: TRBJ1-2
size: .
CDR3: CASSLDGLQNYGYTF
DNA: TGCGCCAGCAGCTTGGACGGTCTACAGAACTATGGCTACACCTTC

V: TRBV18
D: .
J: TRBJ2-7
size: .
CDR3: CASSPTTSYEQYF
DNA: TGTGCCAGCTCACCCACAACTAGTTACGAGCAGTACTTC

V: TRBV10-2
D: TRBD2
J: TRBJ2-1
size: .
CDR3: CASSEVGLAGGPYNEQFF
DNA: TGCGCCAGCAGTGAGGTAGGACTAGCGGGGGGGCCATACAATGAGCAGTTCTTC

V: TRBV5-1
D: .
J: TRBJ1-1
size: .
CDR3: CASSAGGLVSEAFF
DNA: TGCGCCAGCAGCGCGGGTGGTCTTGTTTCGGAAGCTTTCTTT

V: TRBV7-2
D: .
J: TRBJ2-2
size: few
CDR3: CASSPGLTGELFF
DNA: TGTGCCAGCAGCCCTGGACTGACCGGGGAGCTGTTTTTT

V: TRBV27
D: .
J: TRBJ1-3
size: .
CDR3: CASSLYPPGVPGNTIYF
DNA: TGTGCCAGCAGTTTATACCCGCCGGGGGTGCCTGGAAACACCATATATTTT

V: TRBV7-8
D: .
J: TRBJ1-1
size: .
CDR3: CASSLKVAGNTEAFF
DNA: TGTGCCAGCAGCTTAAAAGTGGCGGGGAACACTGAAGCTTTCTTT

V: TRBV4-1
D: .
J: TRBJ2-1
size: .
CDR3: CASSQGVEAGIGEQFF
DNA: TGCGCCAGCAGCCAGGGTGTGGAGGCGGGTATTGGTGAGCAGTTCTTC

V: TRBV19
D: .
J: TRBJ1-3
size: .
CDR3: CASSMGGQLSGNTIYF
DNA: TGTGCCAGTAGTATGGGAGGGCAGCTCTCTGGAAACACCATATATTTT

V: TRBV10-1
D: TRBD2
J: TRBJ2-2
size: .
CDR3: CASSFSPGLDITGELFF
DNA: TGCGCCAGCAGTTTTTCTCCGGGACTAGACATCACCGGGGAGCTGTTTTTT

V: TRBV4-2
D: TRBD2
J: TRBJ2-3
size: .
CDR3: CASSQGTSGGADTQYF
DNA: TGTGCCAGCAGCCAAGGTACTAGCGGGGGGGCAGATACGCAGTATTTT

V: TRBV7-2
D: TRBD2
J: TRBJ2-5
size: .
CDR3: CASSLVTSGRETQYF
DNA: TGTGCCAGCAGCTTAGTAACTAGCGGGAGGGAGACCCAGTACTTC

V: TRBV7-9
D: TRBD1
J: TRBJ2-3
size: .
CDR3: CASSSYRGQADTQYF
DNA: TGTGCCAGCAGTTCGTACAGGGGGCAGGCAGATACGCAGTATTTT

V: TRBV14
D: .
J: TRBJ2-1
size: .
CDR3: CASSQDRQGYNEQFF
DNA: TGTGCCAGCAGCCAAGATAGGCAGGGCTACAATGAGCAGTTCTTC

V: TRBV19
D: TRBD1
J: TRBJ1-5
size: .
CDR3: CASSIRTGSQPQHF
DNA: TGTGCCAGTAGTATCCGGACAGGCTCCCAGCCCCAGCATTTT

V: TRBV7-9
D: .
J: TRBJ1-2
size: once
CDR3: CASSLAGQGRSGYTF
DNA: TGTGCCAGCAGCTTAGCAGGCCAGGGGAGAAGCGGCTACACCTTC

V: TRBV18
D: .
J: TRBJ2-2
size: .
CDR3: CASSPRRSPANTGELFF
DNA: TGTGCCAGCTCACCACGTCGCTCCCCAGCGAACACCGGGGAGCTGTTTTTT

V: TRBV15
D: TRBD1
J: TRBJ1-1
size: .
CDR3: CATRGLGGGGTEAFF
DNA: TGTGCCACCAGGGGACTAGGGGGCGGGGGAACTGAAGCTTTCTTT

V: TRBV30
D: TRBD2
J: TRBJ2-1
size: once
CDR3: CAWGDTGTSGAEQFF
DNA: TGTGCCTGGGGGGACACGGGGACTAGCGGGGCCGAGCAGTTCTTC

V: TRBV6-1
D: .
J: TRBJ2-7
size: .
CDR3: CASSEALTYEQYF
DNA: TGTGCCAGCAGTGAAGCGCTAACCTACGAGCAGTACTTC

V: TRBV9
D: TRBD1
J: TRBJ2-4
size: .
CDR3: CASSVVRWRDRVVIQYF
DNA: TGTGCCAGCAGCGTAGTTAGGTGGAGGGACAGGGTAGTCATTCAGTACTTC

V: TRBV30
D: .
J: TRBJ1-5
size: .
CDR3: CAWSPTGLSNQPQHF
DNA: TGTGCCTGGAGCCCCACAGGTCTAAGCAATCAGCCCCAGCATTTT

V: TRBV19
D: TRBD1
J: TRBJ1-1
size: .
CDR3: CASTPGTENTEAFF
DNA: TGTGCCAGTACCCCAGGGACAGAAAACACTGAAGCTTTCTTT

V: TRBV19
D: .
J: TRBJ2-2
size: .
CDR3: CASSMRGTGELFF
DNA: TGTGCCAGTAGTATGCGGGGCACCGGGGAGCTGTTTTTT

V: TRBV10-1
D: .
J: TRBJ2-3
size: .
CDR3: CASSESGGQQYF
DNA: TGCGCCAGCAGTGAATCCGGGGGGCAGCAGTATTTT

V: TRBV14
D: TRBD2
J: TRBJ2-7
size: .
CDR3: CASSQTLGLAGSYEQYF
DNA: TGTGCCAGCAGCCAAACCCTGGGACTAGCGGGTTCCTACGAGCAGTACTTC

V: TRBV18
D: .
J: TRBJ2-7
size: once
CDR3: CASSNREDEQYF
DNA: TGTGCCAGCTCAAATAGGGAGGACGAGCAGTACTTC

V: TRBV20-1
D: TRBD1
J: TRBJ1-2
size: .
CDR3: CSASFTGALHF
DNA: TGCAGTGCTAGCTTTACAGGGGCACTTCACTTC

V: TRBV5-1
D: .
J: TRBJ2-3
size: .
CDR3: CASSWFGLTDTQYF
DNA: TGCGCCAGCAGCTGGTTTGGGCTCACAGATACGCAGTATTTT

V: TRBV19
D: .
J: TRBJ1-5
size: once
CDR3: CASSIAPENNQPQHF
DNA: TGTGCCAGTAGTATAGCCCCAGAAAACAATCAGCCCCAGCATTTT

V: TRBV4-3
D: TRBD1
J: TRBJ1-1
size: .
CDR3: CASSQESGRGTEAFF
DNA: TGCGCCAGCAGCCAAGAATCGGGCAGGGGGACTGAAGCTTTCTTT

V: TRBV5-8
D: TRBD2
J: TRBJ2-1
size: once
CDR3: CASSALAGGYNEQFF
DNA: TGTGCCAGCAGCGCGTTGGCGGGGGGCTACAATGAGCAGTTCTTC

V: TRBV28
D: TRBD2
J: TRBJ2-7
size: .
CDR3: CASSSTSSGRYEQYF
DNA: TGTGCCAGCAGTTCCACCTCTAGCGGGAGATACGAGCAGTACTTC

V: TRBV7-9
D: .
J: TRBJ2-6
size: .
CDR3: CASSPVRPSGANVLTF
DNA: TGTGCCAGCAGCCCTGTCAGGCCCTCTGGGGCCAACGTCCTGACTTTC

V: TRBV19
D: .
J: TRBJ1-5
size: few
CDR3: CASHRGNQPQHF
DNA: TGTGCCAGTCACAGGGGCAATCAGCCCCAGCATTTT

V: TRBV19
D: .
J: TRBJ1-5
size: .
CDR3: CASSKGRGSSQPQHF
DNA: TGTGCCAGTAGTAAAGGCAGGGGATCAAGTCAGCCCCAGCATTTT

V: TRBV5-6
D: .
J: TRBJ1-1
size: once
CDR3: CASSVGGNTEAFF
DNA: TGTGCCAGCAGCGTCGGGGGGAACACTGAAGCTTTCTTT

V: TRBV11-2
D: .
J: TRBJ2-2
size: .
CDR3: CASSLDPGVTGELFF
DNA: TGTGCCAGCAGCTTAGATCCGGGGGTTACCGGGGAGCTGTTTTTT

V: TRBV5-1
D: TRBD1
J: TRBJ2-3
size: .
CDR3: CASRRTGKPPQYF
DNA: TGCGCCAGCAGGCGGACAGGGAAACCCCCGCAGTATTTT

V: TRBV23-1
D: .
J: TRBJ2-3
size: .
CDR3: CASSQLLRETDTQYF
DNA: TGCGCCAGCAGTCAATTGCTGAGGGAGACAGATACGCAGTATTTT

V: TRBV7-3
D: TRBD2
J: TRBJ2-2
size: once
CDR3: CASSQFGLAGGPNTGELFF
DNA: TGTGCCAGCAGCCAATTCGGACTAGCGGGAGGCCCGAACACCGGGGAGCTGTTTTTT